These 23 T cell receptor beta chains came from one sample sequenced in a study of blood T cell repertoires in COVID-19. Generated by immunoSEQ multiplex PCR, the TCRdb table keeps only in-frame clones and is missing some. In the table there are 300,000 to 350,000 clones, around 85% of which are singletons. Sequencing used PBMCs or T cells enriched from blood (not recorded which). These receptors were taken from a man aged 25 to 40 who had recovered from COVID-19.

The J gene is TRBJ2-7, the V gene TRBV5-1; 8 bases agree with TRBD2. V shed 0 bases and J 2 bases; nucleotides not matched to a gene: 4. The CDR3 covers 15 residues. From germline, CDR1 is SGHRS and CDR2 YFSETQ. CDR3 DNA: TGCGCCAGCAGCTTGGATACGGGGGGGCCCTACGAGCAGTACTTC. Protein product: CASSLDTGGPYEQYF.

CDR3 in amino acids: CASSESGGLNNEQFF. CDR3 coding DNA: TGCGCCAGCAGCGAAAGCGGGGGACTTAACAATGAGCAGTTCTTC. This chain uses TRBV10-1 with TRBJ2-1, with 8 positions matching TRBD2. V gave up 6 bases and J gave up 5 bases; unmatched junction bases: 9. The germline V gene encodes CDR1 WNHNN and CDR2 SYGVQD (reference sequence). There are 15 residues in the CDR3.

This clone is a singleton in its sample. V gene TRBV24-1 combines with J gene TRBJ1-1; 10 bases agree with TRBD1. The length of the CDR3 is 17 residues. Germline loops: CDR1 KGHDR, CDR2 SFDVKD. J lost 0 bases, V lost 2 bases, and 5 bases had no gene match. This CDR3 is CATSDSTGGLLNTEAFF. CDR3 DNA: TGTGCCACCAGTGATTCGACAGGGGGCCTTTTGAACACTGAAGCTTTCTTT.

J is TRBJ2-2 and V is TRBV5-5, with a tentative D call TRBD1 (5 bases). Trimming shortened V by 0 bases and J by 4 bases, and 13 bases separated the two germline ends. Germline assignment: CDR1 SGHKS and CDR2 YYEKEE (reference sequence). This CDR3 spans 16 amino acids. CDR3 sequence: CASSLGVVGLTGELFF. CDR3 coding DNA: TGTGCCAGCAGCTTGGGAGTTGTGGGGCTCACCGGGGAGCTGTTTTTT.

This clone has ten or more counts. The gene calls are TRBV6-2 or TRBV6-3 and TRBJ2-3, with TRBD2 matching 9 bases. The CDR3 is 15 amino acids. The V gene end was trimmed by 4 bases and the J gene end by 4 bases; junction bases not matched to a gene: 6. Germline CDR1 is MNHEY and CDR2 is SVGEGT. This CDR3 is CASSLLAGGPDTQYF. The CDR3 bases are TGTGCCAGCAGTTTGTTGGCGGGGGGGCCAGATACGCAGTATTTT.

In regard to this clone: The same CDR3 is also encoded by other DNA sequences in this sample. This chain's CDR3 is CASSLAAGVGQETQYF. In nucleotides, the CDR3 is TGTGCCAGCAGCTTGGCCGCGGGGGTGGGACAAGAGACCCAGTACTTC. The V and J genes are TRBV5-4 and TRBJ2-5, with 7 bases aligning to TRBD2. The germline V gene encodes CDR1 SGHNT and CDR2 YYREEE (reference sequence). J gave up 2 bases and V 0 bases, and 7 bases lay outside the gene matches. The CDR3 consists of 16 residues.

The chain uses TRBV5-1 and TRBJ2-1; perhaps TRBD2 as D (5 bases). Germline V lookup: CDR1 SGHRS, CDR2 YFSETQ. The CDR3 has 15 residues. With 1 base removed from V and 7 bases from J, the gap between germline ends came to 15 bases. CDR3 region: CASSLYRGTPNEQFF. CDR3 sequence (DNA): TGCGCCAGCAGCTTGTACCGGGGTACACCGAATGAGCAGTTCTTC.

The chain is built from TRBV6-5 and TRBJ1-2; maybe TRBD1 (6 bases). The CDR3 sequence is 12 residues long. Trimming took off 5 bases at V and 6 bases at J, with 10 bases between the two ends. Germline V gives CDR1 MNHEY, CDR2 SVGAGI. CDR3 nucleotide sequence: TGTGCCAGCAGTAAGACAGGAAATGGCTACACCTTC. It specifies CASSKTGNGYTF.

The chain carries TRBV27 and TRBJ1-5, with a weak D call TRBD1 (6 bases). Between the trimmed V and J ends, which lost 6 bases and 5 bases, there was a span of 14 bases. The CDR3 consists of 14 residues. The germline V gene has CDR1 MNHEY and CDR2 SMNVEV (reference sequence). The CDR3 reads CASSPLRGDQPQHF. The CDR3 coding sequence is TGTGCCAGCAGCCCCCTCAGGGGAGATCAGCCCCAGCATTTT.

This chain connects TRBV7-3 to TRBJ1-6; 9 bases map to TRBD1. Trimming cost V 6 bases and J 0 bases; bases outside gene matches: 9. In germline, CDR1 is SGHTA, CDR2 FQGTGA. There are 18 residues in the CDR3. The CDR3 coding sequence is TGTGCCAGCAGGTCCGGGACAGGGAAGAGCTCCTATAATTCACCCCTCCACTTT. This encodes CASRSGTGKSSYNSPLHF. The whole variable domain, filled in from reference TRBV7-3 and TRBJ1-6, reads GAGVSQTPSNKVTEKGKYVELRCDPISGHTALYWYRQSLGQGPEFLIYFQGTGAADDSGLPNDRFFAVRPEGSVSTLKIQRTERGDSAVYLCASRSGTGKSSYNSPLHFGNGTRLTVT.

The genes are TRBV10-3 and TRBJ1-5, with D perhaps matching TRBD1 (6 bases). In germline, CDR1 is ENHRY, CDR2 SYGVKD. Trimming left V 10 bases short and J 0 bases short, with 10 bases between. There are 13 residues in the CDR3. CDR3 sequence: CATQGNSNQPQHF. CDR3 bases: TGTGCCACACAGGGTAATAGCAATCAGCCCCAGCATTTT.

The chain recombines TRBV19 with TRBJ1-5; D is uncertain. This CDR3 region has 10 residues. The germline CDR1 and CDR2 sequences are LNHDA and SQIVND (reference sequence). V was trimmed by 9 bases and J by 4 bases, leaving 4 bases between them. In DNA, the CDR3 is TGTGCCAGCACTAATCAGCCCCAGCATTTT. The encoded protein is CASTNQPQHF.

This chain links TRBV2 with TRBJ1-2, with 8 bases identical to TRBD1. Germline V gene data show CDR1 as SNHLY and CDR2 as FYNNEI. The V and J ends lost 6 bases and 4 bases, in that order; junction bases with no gene match: 10. The CDR3 length is 15 residues. This chain's CDR3 is CASRSDRASIYGYTF. For the CDR3, the DNA is TGTGCCAGCAGATCGGACAGGGCCTCTATCTATGGCTACACCTTC.

V gene TRBV4-3 combines with J gene TRBJ2-3; no reliable D call. From germline, CDR1 is LGHNA and CDR2 YSLEER. V lost 2 bases and J lost 4, with 10 bases in between. CDR3 size: 14 residues. The CDR3 region is CASSQSLTADTQYF. The CDR3 DNA is TGCGCCAGCAGCCAAAGTCTAACGGCAGATACGCAGTATTTT.

This clone was seen only once. In DNA form, the CDR3 reads TGTGCCTGGAGTGTACTAGCGGGGGGGCATGAGCAGTTCTTC. It is translated as CAWSVLAGGHEQFF. This chain joins TRBV30 and TRBJ2-1; 13 positions match TRBD2. Trimming cost V 0 bases and J 8 bases; bases outside gene matches: 1. CDR3 size: 14 residues. CDR1 is GTSNPN and CDR2 is SVGIG in the germline V gene (reference sequence).

This clone has just one count. This chain connects TRBV12-1 to TRBJ2-1; the D segment call TRBD2 is taken from the table without a DNA check. TRBV12-1 corresponds to a pseudogene. The CDR3 has 17 residues. The CDR3 coding sequence is TGTGCCAGCAGCCCGGACATTAGCGGGGCTACATACAATGAGCAGTTCTTC. This sequence encodes CASSPDISGATYNEQFF.

The chain carries TRBV5-6 and TRBJ2-7; no clear D gene. V gave up 4 bases and J gave up 1 base, with 9 bases separating them. CDR1 and CDR2 (germline): SGHDT, YYEEEE. This CDR3 has 13 residues. The CDR3 is CASSQTTSYEQYF. For the CDR3, the DNA is TGTGCCAGCAGCCAGACAACATCCTACGAGCAGTACTTC.

This chain connects TRBV4-2 to TRBJ2-1; maybe TRBD2 (5 bases). The CDR3 has 16 amino acids. V was clipped by 4 bases and J by 6 bases, with 19 bases between them. In germline, CDR1 is LGHNA, CDR2 YNFKEQ. The DNA of the CDR3 is TGTGCCAGCAGCCCGATGGGTGAGGGCCGAGCCAATGAGCAGTTCTTC. Translated, it gives CASSPMGEGRANEQFF.

This clone was observed a single time. In DNA, the CDR3 is TGTGCCAGCAGGGACAGCTTGAACACTGAAGCTTTCTTT. This encodes CASRDSLNTEAFF. The V call is TRBV2, the J call TRBJ1-1; a possible D gene is TRBD1 (6 bases). The CDR3 totals 13 residues. V dropped 6 bases and J dropped 0 bases, with 8 bases sitting between them. Germline CDR1 is SNHLY and CDR2 is FYNNEI. Looking up the rest from reference TRBV2 and TRBJ1-1 gives the full variable domain: EPEVTQTPSHQVTQMGQEVILRCVPISNHLYFYWYRQILGQKVEFLVSFYNNEISEKSEIFDDQFSVERPDGSNFTLKIRSTKLEDSAMYFCASRDSLNTEAFFGQGTRLTVV.

To note about this clone: Other DNA sequences in this sample translate to the same CDR3. The chain joins TRBV18 to TRBJ1-1; D may be TRBD1 (6 bases). The V and J ends lost 3 bases and 1 base respectively, with 6 bases between them. The CDR3 is 13 amino acids. Germline CDR1 KGHSH, CDR2 LQKENI. As DNA, the CDR3 is TGTGCCAGCTCACCGGGACAGAACACTGAAGCTTTCTTT. Its translation is CASSPGQNTEAFF. Full variable domain (missing parts from reference TRBV18 and TRBJ1-1): NAGVMQNPRHLVRRRGQEARLRCSPMKGHSHVYWYRQLPEEGLKFMVYLQKENIIDESGMPKERFSAEFPKEGPSILRIQQVVRGDSAAYFCASSPGQNTEAFFGQGTRLTVV.

The chain combines TRBV9 with TRBJ2-5, with TRBD2 identical over 9 bases. The V gene's germline CDR1 is SGDLS and CDR2 YYNGEE. The V and J ends lost 0 bases and 5 bases, in that order; junction bases with no gene match: 8. The CDR3 totals 16 residues. This CDR3 is CASSVASRGGRETQYF. Written as DNA, the CDR3 is TGTGCCAGCAGCGTAGCGTCGCGGGGGGGCCGGGAGACCCAGTACTTC.

The chain has TRBV7-6 and TRBJ2-5; the match to TRBD2 covers 7 bases. Germline V CDR1 and CDR2: SGHVS, FNYEAQ. V lost 5 bases, J lost 5 bases, and 5 bases stayed unmatched. The CDR3 contains 13 residues. CDR3 bases: TGTGCCAGCAGCCAGCGGGGTGAGGAGACCCAGTACTTC. Protein product: CASSQRGEETQYF.

J is TRBJ2-2 and V is TRBV7-2, with TRBD1 as a possible D gene (6 bases). In germline, CDR1 is SGHTA, CDR2 FQGNSA. The CDR3 consists of 14 residues. Between the trimmed V and J ends, which lost 11 bases and 6 bases, there was a span of 19 bases. The CDR3, as DNA: TGTGCCTCCCAGGGGCGGGTTGGATCCGGGGAGCTGTTTTTT. As protein: CASQGRVGSGELFF.